Many counts were recorded for the clone carrying this T cell receptor beta chain. Its antigen is not known. With 2 bases removed from V and 1 base from J, the gap between germline ends came to 12 bases. The CDR3 totals 15 residues. Germline V gene lookup returns CDR1 SGHDT and CDR2 YYEEEE. This entry is derived from a study of breast tumors, draining lymph nodes, adjacent tissues. Study observations and caveats: Compared with lymph nodes, tumors were less diverse; compared with nontumor tissue, more.

TCRdb re-analysed the multiplex PCR reads in MiXCR, keeping a single row per CDR3 protein. The repertoire holds some 100,000 distinct CDR3 sequences, over 20% seen once, with 1% to 1.5% in the top ten. The lymph nodes were axillary draining lymph nodes from breast cancer patients. Sequenced input: axillary lymph node tissue. The V gene is TRBV5-6, the J gene TRBJ1-2; D might be TRBD1 (5 bases). This TCR derives from a female donor with breast cancer. Some clones in this sample may be carry-over from other donors' samples. This CDR3 is CASSFGRGLNYGYTF. The CDR3 DNA reads as TGTGCCAGCAGCTTTGGGCGGGGCCTTAACTATGGCTACACCTTC. Using reference TRBV5-6 and TRBJ1-2 for the parts outside the CDR3, the full variable domain is DAGVTQSPTHLIKTRGQQVTLRCSPKSGHDTVSWYQQALGQGPQFIFQYYEEEERQRGNFPDRFSGHQFPNYSSELNVNALLLGDSALYLCASSFGRGLNYGYTFGSGTRLTVV.